This T cell receptor (beta chain) comes out of a study of regulatory T cells in long-lasting Graves disease. Construction of TCR beta libraries relied on iRepertoire HTBI primers and on Arm-PCR targeting CDR3 regions. TCRdb re-derived calls from the multiplex PCR reads in MiXCR, one entry per CDR3 protein. This sample has a few hundred thousand distinct CDR3 sequences; 20% to 25% occur once, and the top ten carry around 7%. V was cut by 0 bases and J by 0 bases, with 9 bases left in between. CDR1 DFQATT and CDR2 SNEGSKA come from the germline V gene (reference sequence). The CDR3 has 15 amino acids. Time point here: persistent/refractory GD, antithyroid drugs over 5 years with positive TRAb. PBMC RNA served as the TCR library source.

The rearrangement uses TRBV20-1 and TRBJ2-1; unclear D gene. This TCR came from a female donor with Graves disease. Source: peripheral blood mononuclear cells (PBMCs), taken when the disease was refractory, from a patient treated with antithyroid drugs. The CDR3 sequence: CSARDPVSSYNEQFF. CDR3 coding DNA: TGCAGTGCTAGAGATCCCGTGAGCTCCTACAATGAGCAGTTCTTC.